Sequencing of this T cell receptor (beta chain) was carried out in a study of shared clonotypes between healthy human individuals. Whole-study results and caveats: Sequencing depth was predicted to influence how clonotypes are shared among donors. The sharing of approximately 4.6% of naive CD4 clonotypes was seen across a handful of donors.

Several immunoSEQ plates received, in even portions, the genomic DNA of each subset. Per the original methods: ImmunoSEQ output lacked quality scores and full-length reads, limiting matched filtering. The protocol was immunoSEQ multiplex PCR, while the TCRdb copy is restricted to in-frame clones and leaves out a portion. V, J and clone size are those of that table, while D and trimming were read from the DNA. The sample lists approximately 2,200,000 clones; 85% to 95% were seen once. On this clone: Its target is not known.

V was clipped by 0 bases and J by 0 bases, with 15 bases between them. This CDR3 contains 18 residues. Germline loops: CDR1 SGDLS, CDR2 YYNGEE. As defined, naive CD8 cells were CD45RO-negative and positively selected for CCR7, with terminally differentiated effector memory CD45RA+ cells excluded. The receptor was isolated from a man aged 18 to 30 in good health. Some clones in this sample may be carry-over from other donors' samples. Sequenced input: naive CD8+ T cells from PBMCs. V and J are TRBV9 and TRBJ2-2, with D hard to call. The CDR3 coding sequence is TGTGCCAGCAGCGTAGACTACACAAGGCCCGCGAACACCGGGGAGCTGTTTTTT. It specifies CASSVDYTRPANTGELFF.